The source of this TCR beta chain is a study of beta chain features in type 1 diabetes. Expressed TCRB transcripts were sequenced because the entire RNA isolate underwent reverse transcription. Repertoires were generated with immunoSEQ multiplex PCR, while TCRdb's copy carries only in-frame clones and drops some. This sample yields under 950,000 clones, of which roughly 16% are seen a single time; around 0.02% belongs to the top ten. Trimming removed 4 bases at V and 1 base at J, with 8 bases between. The germline CDR1 and CDR2 sequences are SGHDT and YYEEEE. The CDR3 length is 13 residues. V is TRBV5-6 and J is TRBJ1-1; possibly TRBD1 for D (5 bases). Sequenced material: naive CD4+ T cells from blood. This TCR was sampled from a woman aged 18-35 years in good health. Written as DNA, the CDR3 is TGTGCCAGCAGCCGTGGACAGAACACTGAAGCTTTCTTT. It translates to CASSRGQNTEAFF.